The next 29 T cell receptor beta chains were all read from a single sample in a study of shared clonotypes between healthy human individuals (dated by TCRdb to the early 2020s). Library preparation employed the immunoSEQ multiplex PCR assay. Here the immuneACCESS table is served through TCRdb, limited to in-frame sequences with V and J called. Missing clones are a known gap in these copies; in checked studies unresolved V genes cover under half, and the rest lacks a known reason. The sample table holds some 800,000 clones, of which roughly 92% were seen once. The ten largest make up less than 25% of the sample. CD8 naive samples were CD45RO-negative cells positively selected for CCR7, giving a CD45RA+CCR7+ population that excluded TemRA cells. What was sequenced was naive CD8+ T cells sorted from blood. In light of the paper, this sample's cell subset or site label describes: CD45RA+CCR7+. These receptor sequences come from a man aged 25-40 years in good health.

The chain is built from TRBV7-9 and TRBJ2-6; perhaps TRBD1 as D (6 bases). This CDR3 has 19 residues. Germline V CDR1 and CDR2: SEHNR, FQNEAQ (reference sequence). The V gene lost 3 bases and the J gene lost 0 bases, with 18 bases spanning the gap. The CDR3 loop reads CASSFRSGEGLSGANVLTF. CDR3 nucleotide sequence: TGTGCCAGCAGCTTCAGGTCAGGGGAAGGGCTCTCTGGGGCCAACGTCCTGACTTTC.

The chain combines TRBV9 with TRBJ2-1, with 10 bases aligning to TRBD1. Germline CDR1 and CDR2: SGDLS and YYNGEE. V lost 3 bases, J lost 4 bases, and 16 bases stayed unmatched. This CDR3 has 19 residues. Here the CDR3 reads CASSGTTGGWGTPYNEQFF. The CDR3 DNA reads TGTGCCAGCAGCGGGACGACAGGGGGCTGGGGAACACCTTACAATGAGCAGTTCTTC.

V and J are TRBV2 and TRBJ2-6, with D uncertain. Germline CDR1 and CDR2: SNHLY and FYNNEI. The CDR3 loop spans 15 amino acids. V shed 2 bases and J shed 2 bases, with 7 bases lying between them. The CDR3 region has the DNA TGTGCCAGCAGTGAACTTTTTGCTGGGGCCAACGTCCTGACTTTC. This encodes CASSELFAGANVLTF.

The chain recombines TRBV6-1 with TRBJ1-4, with 9 bases that match TRBD1. There are 16 residues in the CDR3. Germline V gene lookup returns CDR1 MNHNS and CDR2 SASEGT. With V trimmed by 3 bases and J by 7 bases, 9 bases remained unmatched. The CDR3 DNA sequence: TGTGCCAGCAGTGATTTAACAGGGGGCTTTGGTGAAAAACTGTTTTTT. As protein: CASSDLTGGFGEKLFF.

The chain is built from TRBV7-9 and TRBJ2-5; perhaps TRBD2 as D (5 bases). V was trimmed by 3 bases and J by 2 bases, leaving 10 bases between them. The CDR3 is 14 residues long. Germline values: CDR1 SEHNR, CDR2 FQNEAQ (reference sequence). The DNA for the CDR3 is TGTGCCAGCAGCTTGGAAGCGGCTCAAGAGACCCAGTACTTC. This codes for CASSLEAAQETQYF.

Remarks on this clone: A far larger clone is one base from this, pointing to a likely read error. The chain recombines TRBV28 with TRBJ2-1, with D unresolved. Germline-derived CDR1 and CDR2 are MDHEN and SYDVKM. This CDR3 contains 13 residues. The V and J ends lost 6 bases and 0 bases respectively, with 6 bases between them. CDR3 sequence: CASRESSYNEQFF. For the CDR3, the DNA is TGTGCCAGCAGGGAGAGCTCCTACAATGAGCAGTTCTTC.

This clone has just one count. V gene TRBV7-3 combines with J gene TRBJ2-1; 8 bases match TRBD2. The CDR3 has 15 residues. The germline V gene encodes CDR1 SGHTA and CDR2 FQGTGA. The V and J ends lost 3 bases and 7 bases, in that order; junction bases with no gene match: 8. The CDR3 is CASSFGLAGRNEQFF. The CDR3 DNA reads TGTGCCAGCAGCTTTGGATTAGCGGGACGGAATGAGCAGTTCTTC.

The V and J genes are TRBV28 and TRBJ2-7; 11 bases line up with TRBD2. Trimming took 5 bases from V and 1 from J; bases not matched to a gene: 4. Germline CDR1 reads MDHEN; CDR2 reads SYDVKM. This CDR3 comprises 15 residues. CDR3 coding DNA: TGTGCCAGCAGTAAGGGGACTAGCGGATCCTACGAGCAGTACTTC. Translated: CASSKGTSGSYEQYF.

The V and J genes are TRBV2 and TRBJ2-7; possible D gene TRBD1, 6 bases. Germline CDR1 reads SNHLY; CDR2 reads FYNNEI. This CDR3 contains 12 residues. The germline V and J ends were trimmed by 5 bases and 3 bases, with 8 bases remaining between them. The CDR3 DNA follows: TGTGCCAGCAGTACAGGGAACTACGAGCAGTACTTC. Amino acid sequence: CASSTGNYEQYF.

The chain recombines TRBV18 with TRBJ2-1, with D perhaps given as TRBD1 or TRBD2 (5 bases each). Germline CDR1 and CDR2: KGHSH and LQKENI. This CDR3 has 16 residues. V was pared by 3 bases and J by 8 bases, with 20 bases between. CDR3 nucleotide sequence: TGTGCCAGCTCACCTGCTGGGTCTAGCAGCAGGGATGAGCAGTTCTTC. It yields the protein CASSPAGSSSRDEQFF.

The chain is built from TRBV6-5 and TRBJ1-5, with D unresolved. The V end lost 6 bases, the J end lost 0 bases, and 6 bases lay between the germline ends. Germline V gene lookup returns CDR1 MNHEY and CDR2 SVGAGI. CDR3 size: 13 residues. For the CDR3, the DNA is TGTGCCAGCAGCCAACATAGCAATCAGCCCCAGCATTTT. It codes for CASSQHSNQPQHF.

The chain links TRBV29-1 to TRBJ2-1; no clear D gene. Trimming took 7 bases from V and 10 from J, leaving 11 bases between them. This CDR3 is 10 amino acids long. The germline CDR1 and CDR2 sequences are SQVTM and ANQGSEA. In DNA form, the CDR3 reads TGCAGCGGGGGTCCAAAGGAGCAGTTCTTC. Translation gives CSGGPKEQFF.

CDR3 residues: CASSLTGHRYEQYF. CDR3 nucleotide sequence: TGTGCCAGCAGTTTAACGGGACACCGATACGAGCAGTACTTC. V is TRBV28 and J is TRBJ2-7; the D gene is possibly TRBD1 (6 bases). Trimming took off 2 bases at V and 4 bases at J, with 12 bases between the two ends. There are 14 residues in the CDR3. Germline loops: CDR1 MDHEN, CDR2 SYDVKM. Filled out from reference TRBV28 and TRBJ2-7, the complete variable domain reads DVKVTQSSRYLVKRTGEKVFLECVQDMDHENMFWYRQDPGLGLRLIYFSYDVKMKEKGDIPEGYSVSREKKERFSLILESASTNQTSMYLCASSLTGHRYEQYFGPGTRLTVT.

The chain recombines TRBV30 with TRBJ1-1; 7 bases match TRBD1. The CDR3 is 13 amino acids. J was trimmed by 4 bases and V by 2 bases; bases with no gene match: 4. Germline lookup yields CDR1 GTSNPN and CDR2 SVGIG (reference sequence). CDR3 sequence reads: CAWSPGGGTEAFF. In DNA form, the CDR3 reads TGTGCCTGGAGTCCAGGGGGTGGCACTGAAGCTTTCTTT.

As for this clone: Other nucleotide sequences from this sample produce the same CDR3. The chain joins TRBV27 to TRBJ2-7; D is ambiguous. The CDR3 runs 13 residues. Between the trimmed V and J ends, which lost 2 bases and 2 bases, there was a span of 7 bases. Germline V lookup: CDR1 MNHEY, CDR2 SMNVEV (reference sequence). Here the CDR3 reads CASSLRRPYEQYF. CDR3 nucleotides: TGTGCCAGCAGTTTACGGAGACCCTACGAGCAGTACTTC.

V is TRBV7-9 and J is TRBJ2-7, with D possibly called TRBD1 or TRBD2 (5 bases each). The CDR3 is made up of 13 amino acids. The germline CDR1 and CDR2 sequences are SEHNR and FQNEAQ (reference sequence). V gave up 5 bases and J gave up 4 bases, with 12 bases separating them. In nucleotides, the CDR3 is TGTGCCAGCAGCGGGGTGGGGGATTACGAGCAGTACTTC. Amino acid sequence: CASSGVGDYEQYF.

The rearrangement uses TRBV27 and TRBJ1-4; D call uncertain. The CDR3 contains 13 residues. The germline gives CDR1 MNHEY, CDR2 SMNVEV (reference sequence). The V end lost 2 bases, the J end lost 8 bases, and 9 bases lay between the germline ends. The CDR3 DNA sequence: TGTGCCAGCAGTTTAGGCTCGGGAGAAAAACTGTTTTTT. Amino acids: CASSLGSGEKLFF.

The chain combines TRBV27 with TRBJ1-2; 8 nucleotides align to TRBD1. The CDR3 loop spans 15 amino acids. V trimming: 2 bases; J trimming: 6 bases; junction bases outside the gene matches: 8. Germline lookup yields CDR1 MNHEY and CDR2 SMNVEV (reference sequence). CDR3 DNA: TGTGCCAGCAGTTTAGTTTTGGGACAGGCGGATGGCTACACCTTC. Translated: CASSLVLGQADGYTF.

The chain employs TRBV2 and TRBJ2-7, with 9 bases that match TRBD2. Germline loops: CDR1 SNHLY, CDR2 FYNNEI. The CDR3 consists of 16 residues. The J segment lost 0 bases and the V segment lost 2 bases, leaving 5 bases of the junction unmatched. CDR3 coding DNA: TGTGCCAGCAGTGAACGGGGTAGCGGGAGCTCCTACGAGCAGTACTTC. Translated: CASSERGSGSSYEQYF.

The genes are TRBV11-3 and TRBJ2-4; 12 positions agree with TRBD2. Germline V lookup: CDR1 SGHNT, CDR2 YENEEA. The CDR3 length is 17 residues. V lost 5 bases to trimming and J lost 4 bases; unmatched junction nucleotides: 9. The CDR3 is CASSPGTSGPEKNIQYF. The CDR3 coding sequence is TGTGCCAGCAGCCCCGGGACTAGCGGGCCAGAAAAAAACATTCAGTACTTC.

The rearrangement links TRBV5-6 to TRBJ2-1; 10 positions agree with TRBD1. This CDR3 contains 19 residues. Looked up from germline, CDR1 is SGHDT and CDR2 is YYEEEE. The V and J ends lost 0 bases and 4 bases, in that order; junction bases with no gene match: 13. The CDR3 protein is CASSLGTGGLTLMYNEQFF. CDR3 coding DNA: TGTGCCAGCAGCTTGGGGACAGGGGGATTGACGCTTATGTACAATGAGCAGTTCTTC.

V gene TRBV5-5 combines with J gene TRBJ2-7; D is uncertain. The V gene's germline CDR1 is SGHKS and CDR2 YYEKEE (reference sequence). The length of the CDR3 is 11 residues. V shed 0 bases and J shed 6 bases, with 4 bases lying between them. The CDR3 sequence: CASSLAREQYF. CDR3 nucleotide sequence: TGTGCCAGCAGCTTGGCCCGCGAGCAGTACTTC.

This clone was found once. The CDR3: CASWEEGAKNEQFF. The CDR3 DNA is TGTGCCAGTTGGGAGGAAGGGGCGAAAAATGAGCAGTTCTTC. This chain joins TRBV7-9 and TRBJ2-1; a weak D match, TRBD2 (6 bases). The CDR3 totals 14 residues. Germline V gene lookup returns CDR1 SEHNR and CDR2 FQNEAQ (reference sequence). V lost 9 bases to trimming and J lost 7 bases, with 19 bases between them.

A few counts support this clone. This sample includes further DNA sequences coding for the same CDR3. V gene TRBV9 combines with J gene TRBJ2-7; 10 bases are a match to TRBD1. The V gene's germline CDR1 is SGDLS and CDR2 YYNGEE. The CDR3 has 14 residues. Trimming took 0 bases from V and 4 from J; bases not matched to a gene: 1. The CDR3 DNA reads as TGTGCCAGCAGCGTAGGGGGACAGGGGTACGAGCAGTACTTC. This gives the protein CASSVGGQGYEQYF.

V is TRBV7-4 and J is TRBJ2-6; unclear D gene. The CDR3 extends over 18 amino acids. Germline CDR1 reads SGHVT; CDR2 reads SQSDAQ. V was cut by 5 bases and J by 5 bases, with 22 bases left in between. The CDR3, as DNA: TGTGCCAGCAGCGCCTTACACAGCTCACAAAGTCGGGCCAACGTCCTGACTTTC. Amino acid sequence: CASSALHSSQSRANVLTF.

This clone was seen once. The chain links TRBV21-1 to TRBJ2-7; the D call of TRBD1 is as the table states it, not checked on the DNA. TRBV21-1 is deemed a pseudogene. The CDR3 covers 16 residues. CDR3 sequence (DNA): TGTGCCGCAGCCAGGACAGGGGTCTATTCTTTCTACGAGCAGTACTTC. This sequence encodes CAAARTGVYSFYEQYF.

This rearrangement joins TRBV28 to TRBJ2-1; D is possibly TRBD2 (6 bases). CDR1 is MDHEN and CDR2 is SYDVKM in the germline V gene. The CDR3 extends over 17 amino acids. The V end was cut by 5 bases, the J end by 4 bases, with 21 bases between. The DNA for the CDR3 is TGTGCCAGCAGTCGGGGGTCTGAAGGCCGGCCTTACAATGAGCAGTTCTTC. Protein: CASSRGSEGRPYNEQFF.

This chain uses TRBV5-5 with TRBJ1-5; 7 positions agree with TRBD1. Germline CDR1 is SGHKS and CDR2 is YYEKEE (reference sequence). The trim removed 4 bases at V and 4 bases at J, leaving 8 bases unmatched. CDR3 length equals 15 residues. The CDR3 reads CASSIRQGGNQPQHF. CDR3 bases: TGTGCCAGCAGCATTAGACAGGGTGGGAATCAGCCCCAGCATTTT.

The chain employs TRBV18 and TRBJ2-2; D is unclear. The germline V gene encodes CDR1 KGHSH and CDR2 LQKENI. The CDR3 is made up of 14 amino acids. The V end lost 3 bases, the J end lost 1 base, and 6 bases lay between the germline ends. The CDR3 is CASSPGWNTGELFF. The DNA for the CDR3 is TGTGCCAGCTCACCCGGATGGAACACCGGGGAGCTGTTTTTT.